Shown below are 6 T cell receptor beta chains from a single sample sequenced in a study of blood T cell repertoires in COVID-19. Clones were read by immunoSEQ multiplex PCR, and TCRdb kept only the in-frame ones, dropping some. Among about 210,000 clones listed, 83% were seen once. The specimen was peripheral blood. The receptors were gathered from a woman between 50 and 59 years old with acute or convalescent COVID-19.

The V call is TRBV7-2, the J call TRBJ2-2; D remains ambiguous. The germline CDR1 and CDR2 sequences are SGHTA and FQGNSA. Between the trimmed V and J ends, which lost 2 bases and 1 base, there was a span of 8 bases. This CDR3 has 15 residues. CDR3 coding DNA: TGTGCCAGCAGCTTATTCCGACAGAACACCGGGGAGCTGTTTTTT. Protein: CASSLFRQNTGELFF.

In nucleotides, the CDR3 is TGTGCCAGCCGTACCGGGACAGAAGATGGCTACACCTTC. Its translation is CASRTGTEDGYTF. The rearrangement joins TRBV5-4 to TRBJ1-2; 7 positions match TRBD1. CDR1 and CDR2 from the germline V gene are SGHNT and YYREEE (reference sequence). With V trimmed by 7 bases and J by 6 bases, 9 bases remained unmatched. This CDR3 has 13 amino acids. Based on the CDR3 plus reference TRBV5-4 and TRBJ1-2, the full variable domain is ETGVTQSPTHLIKTRGQQVTLRCSSQSGHNTVSWYQQALGQGPQFIFQYYREEENGRGNFPPRFSGLQFPNYSSELNVNALELDDSALYLCASRTGTEDGYTFGSGTRLTVV.

V usage is TRBV10-3 and J usage is TRBJ1-2; TRBD1 might be the D (5 bases). CDR3 length: 14 residues. Per germline, CDR1 ENHRY and CDR2 SYGVKD. Trimming stripped 10 bases from V and 2 bases from J, with 17 bases between. CDR3 amino acids: CATNPFQGNYGYTF. CDR3 sequence (DNA): TGTGCCACTAACCCCTTCCAGGGCAACTATGGCTACACCTTC.

The chain joins TRBV3-1 (or the pseudogene TRBV3-2) to TRBJ2-7, with 12 bases matching TRBD2. Germline assignment: CDR1 LGHDT and CDR2 YNNKEL (reference sequence). The V gene end was trimmed by 4 bases and the J gene end by 3 bases; junction bases not matched to a gene: 4. The CDR3 runs to 15 residues. The CDR3 nucleotides are TGTGCCAGCAGCCCTCCGGGACTAGCGGGCTACGAGCAGTACTTC. It is translated as CASSPPGLAGYEQYF.

The J gene is TRBJ1-3, the V gene TRBV27; D may be TRBD1 (6 bases). Between the trimmed V and J ends, which lost 6 bases and 1 base, there was a span of 10 bases. Germline V lookup: CDR1 MNHEY, CDR2 SMNVEV (reference sequence). CDR3 length: 14 residues. DNA for the CDR3: TGTGCCAGCAGGCGGCAGGGGTCTGGAAACACCATATATTTT. Its protein is CASRRQGSGNTIYF.

A few counts support this clone. V is TRBV4-2 and J is TRBJ1-6, with D unresolved. This CDR3 comprises 15 residues. The germline CDR1 and CDR2 sequences are LGHNA and YNFKEQ. The V end was cut by 1 base, the J end by 7 bases, with 11 bases between. The CDR3 loop is CASSQVDTSNSPLHF. The CDR3 coding sequence is TGTGCCAGCAGCCAAGTAGACACCTCGAATTCACCCCTCCACTTT.